The clone carrying this TCR beta chain was seen a handful of times. Its antigen is still unknown. This entry comes from a study of OX40 agonist ivuxolimab in advanced cancers. Study-level results: CD4+ and CD8+ blood T cells expanded clonally by week 6 at 0.1 to 3.0 mg/kg.

J gave up 3 bases and V 8 bases, and 12 bases lay outside the gene matches. Germline loops: CDR1 MNHNY, CDR2 SVGAGI (reference sequence). This CDR3 has 15 residues. Only in-frame clones appear in the TCRdb table, and some are missing; sequencing was by immunoSEQ multiplex PCR. This table holds under 90,000 clones, about 90% found once. This clonotype originated in an adult with an advanced solid tumor such as melanoma, head and neck, liver or kidney cancer. The sample consisted of CD4+ or CD8+ T cells sorted from blood, taken in a trial of the OX40 agonist ivuxolimab. The V call is TRBV6-6, the J call TRBJ2-5; TRBD2 matches at 7 bases. CDR3 DNA: TGTGCCAGCCGGGCATACTACGCGGGAGAAGAGACCCAGTACTTC. Its protein is CASRAYYAGEETQYF.